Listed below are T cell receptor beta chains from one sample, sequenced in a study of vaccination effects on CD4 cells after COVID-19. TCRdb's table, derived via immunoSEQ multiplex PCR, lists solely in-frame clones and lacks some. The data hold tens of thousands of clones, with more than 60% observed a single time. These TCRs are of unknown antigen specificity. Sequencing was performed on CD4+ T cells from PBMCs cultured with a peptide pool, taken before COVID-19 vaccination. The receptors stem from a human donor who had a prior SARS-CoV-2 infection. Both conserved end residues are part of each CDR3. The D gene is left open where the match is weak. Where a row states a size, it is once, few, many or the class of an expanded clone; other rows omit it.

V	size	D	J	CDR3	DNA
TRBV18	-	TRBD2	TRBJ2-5	CASSPIILAGAQETQYF	TGTGCCAGCTCACCAATCATTCTAGCGGGGGCCCAAGAGACCCAGTACTTC
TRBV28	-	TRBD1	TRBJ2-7	CASSIQGAGYEQYF	TGTGCCAGCAGCATACAGGGGGCGGGGTACGAGCAGTACTTC
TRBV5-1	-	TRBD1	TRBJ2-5	CASSPGTDQETQYF	TGCGCCAGCAGCCCCGGGACAGACCAAGAGACCCAGTACTTC
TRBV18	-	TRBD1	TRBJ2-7	CASSSGQGTYEQYF	TGTGCCAGCTCATCTGGACAGGGGACTTACGAGCAGTACTTC
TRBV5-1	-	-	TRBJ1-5	CASSPTGSHQPQHF	TGCGCCAGCAGCCCGACGGGGTCCCATCAGCCCCAGCATTTT
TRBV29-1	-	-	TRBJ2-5	CGGREGEETQYF	TGCGGGGGGAGGGAGGGGGAAGAGACCCAGTACTTC
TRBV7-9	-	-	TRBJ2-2	CASSVIQGNTGELFF	TGTGCCAGCAGCGTAATACAGGGGAACACCGGGGAGCTGTTTTTT
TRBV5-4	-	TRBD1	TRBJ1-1	CASSPRTGRGTEAFF	TGTGCCAGCAGCCCTAGGACAGGGCGGGGCACTGAAGCTTTCTTT
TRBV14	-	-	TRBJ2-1	CASSWAAHSYNEQFF	TGTGCCAGCAGCTGGGCTGCCCACTCCTACAATGAGCAGTTCTTC
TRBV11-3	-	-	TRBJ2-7	CASRSRVKRYEQYF	TGTGCCAGCCGTAGCAGGGTAAAACGCTACGAGCAGTACTTC
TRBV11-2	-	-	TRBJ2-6	CASSFLGGLGANVLTF	TGTGCCAGCAGCTTTTTGGGGGGGCTTGGGGCCAACGTCCTGACTTTC
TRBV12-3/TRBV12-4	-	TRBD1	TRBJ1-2	CASSTGERYGYTF	TGTGCCAGCAGTACAGGGGAACGCTATGGCTACACCTTC
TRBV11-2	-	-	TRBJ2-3	CASSLDRLGPDTQYF	TGTGCCAGCAGCTTAGATCGACTGGGCCCGGATACGCAGTATTTT
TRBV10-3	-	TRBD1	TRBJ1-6	CATTDRADSPLHF	TGTGCCACTACCGACAGGGCAGATTCACCCCTCCACTTT
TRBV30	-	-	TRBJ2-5	CAWSVHPGTQYF	TGTGCCTGGAGTGTACACCCGGGGACCCAGTACTTC
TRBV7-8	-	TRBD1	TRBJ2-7	CASSLEFQGARYEQYF	TGTGCCAGCAGCTTAGAATTTCAGGGGGCCCGATACGAGCAGTACTTC
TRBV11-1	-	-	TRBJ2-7	CASSFKTPVYEQYF	TGTGCCAGCAGCTTCAAGACACCAGTCTACGAGCAGTACTTC
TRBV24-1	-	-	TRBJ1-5	CATKPRGTLSNQPQHF	TGTGCCACGAAACCGAGGGGGACACTAAGCAATCAGCCCCAGCATTTT
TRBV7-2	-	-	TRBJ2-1	CASSLSSYNEQFF	TGTGCCAGCAGCCTTAGTTCGTACAATGAGCAGTTCTTC
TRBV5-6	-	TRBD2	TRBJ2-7	CASSWGLAGDPSYEQYF	TGTGCCAGCAGCTGGGGACTAGCGGGAGACCCATCCTACGAGCAGTACTTC
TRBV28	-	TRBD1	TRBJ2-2	CASSLGQGNTGELFF	TGTGCCAGCAGCCTGGGACAGGGGAACACCGGGGAGCTGTTTTTT
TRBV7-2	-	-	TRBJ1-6	CASSLGGPNSPLHF	TGTGCCAGCAGCTTGGGGGGGCCTAATTCACCCCTCCACTTT
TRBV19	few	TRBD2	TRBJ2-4	CASSIDRRLAGMAKNIQYF	TGTGCCAGTAGTATAGATCGTCGACTAGCGGGGATGGCCAAAAACATTCAGTACTTC
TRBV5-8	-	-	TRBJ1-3	CASSLGTYSSGNTIYF	TGTGCCAGCAGCTTGGGGACTTACTCCTCTGGAAACACCATATATTTT
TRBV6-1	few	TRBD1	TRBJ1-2	CASSELGGTGGDGYTF	TGTGCCAGCAGTGAACTAGGGGGGACAGGGGGAGATGGCTACACCTTC
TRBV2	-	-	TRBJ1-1	CASSGTAYTEAFF	TGTGCCAGCAGTGGGACAGCTTACACTGAAGCTTTCTTT
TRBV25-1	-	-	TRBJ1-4	CASSDAGLPREKLFF	TGTGCCAGCAGTGACGCTGGGCTCCCGAGGGAAAAACTGTTTTTT
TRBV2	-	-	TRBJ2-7	CASSDLTGGNYEQYF	TGTGCCAGCAGTGATTTGACAGGAGGGAACTACGAGCAGTACTTC
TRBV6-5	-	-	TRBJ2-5	CATLLMETQYF	TGTGCCACCTTGTTGATGGAGACCCAGTACTTC
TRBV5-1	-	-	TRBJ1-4	CASRIAVGGNEKLFF	TGCGCCAGCAGGATTGCTGTGGGTGGAAATGAAAAACTGTTTTTT
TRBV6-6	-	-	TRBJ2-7	CASSYWGDPYEQYF	TGTGCCAGCAGTTACTGGGGAGACCCCTACGAGCAGTACTTC
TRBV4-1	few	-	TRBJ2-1	CASSQGHKYNEQFF	TGCGCCAGCAGCCAAGGACACAAATACAATGAGCAGTTCTTC
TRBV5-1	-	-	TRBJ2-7	CASSLVPISYEQYF	TGCGCCAGCAGCTTGGTCCCCATTAGCTACGAGCAGTACTTC
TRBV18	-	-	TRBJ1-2	CASSPTYGDGYTF	TGTGCCAGCTCACCAACCTACGGGGATGGCTACACCTTC
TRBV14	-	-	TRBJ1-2	CASSPGWALGYGYTF	TGTGCCAGCAGCCCTGGGTGGGCTCTGGGCTATGGCTACACCTTC
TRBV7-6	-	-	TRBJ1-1	CASSLLRPLMNTEAFF	TGTGCCAGCAGCTTATTGCGACCGCTCATGAACACTGAAGCTTTCTTT
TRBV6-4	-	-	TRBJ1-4	CASSDAQGCGKLFF	TGTGCCAGCAGTGACGCCCAGGGGTGCGGAAAACTGTTTTTT
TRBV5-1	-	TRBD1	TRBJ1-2	CASSEGQLFYGYTF	TGCGCCAGCAGCGAGGGACAGCTTTTCTATGGCTACACCTTC
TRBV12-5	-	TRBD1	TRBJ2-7	CASGLAQGVKVYEQYF	TGTGCTAGTGGTTTGGCCCAGGGGGTCAAGGTCTACGAGCAGTACTTC
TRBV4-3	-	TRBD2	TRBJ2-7	CASSRRLAGDVVGEQYF	TGCGCCAGCAGCCGACGACTAGCGGGAGATGTTGTGGGCGAGCAGTACTTC
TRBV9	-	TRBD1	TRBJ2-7	CASSVEADRGSEQYF	TGTGCCAGCAGCGTAGAGGCGGACAGGGGATCCGAGCAGTACTTC
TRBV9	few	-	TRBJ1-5	CASSVGEGQPQHF	TGTGCCAGCAGCGTAGGAGAGGGTCAGCCCCAGCATTTT
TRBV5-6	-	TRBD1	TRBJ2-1	CASSFTGANIYNEQFF	TGTGCCAGCAGCTTTACAGGGGCGAATATCTACAATGAGCAGTTCTTC
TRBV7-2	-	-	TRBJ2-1	CASSLRGGGGVEQFF	TGTGCCAGCAGCTTAAGAGGCGGAGGCGGTGTTGAGCAGTTCTTC
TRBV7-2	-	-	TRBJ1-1	CASSLGPANTEAFF	TGTGCCAGCAGCTTAGGTCCCGCAAACACTGAAGCTTTCTTT
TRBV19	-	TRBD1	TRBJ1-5	CASRRTGGSNQPQHF	TGTGCCAGTAGAAGGACAGGGGGGAGCAATCAGCCCCAGCATTTT
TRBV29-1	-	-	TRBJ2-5	CSVNRGSLGETQYF	TGCAGCGTTAATAGGGGGAGTCTCGGGGAGACCCAGTACTTC
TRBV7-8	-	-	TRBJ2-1	CASSLRGSNEQFF	TGTGCCAGCAGCTTAAGGGGGTCTAATGAGCAGTTCTTC
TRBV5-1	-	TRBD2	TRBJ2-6	CASSPNGGAGANVLTF	TGCGCCAGCAGCCCTAACGGGGGGGCTGGGGCCAACGTCCTGACTTTC
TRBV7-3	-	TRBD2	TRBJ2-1	CASSFSGREYNEQFF	TGTGCCAGCAGCTTCAGCGGGAGGGAGTACAATGAGCAGTTCTTC
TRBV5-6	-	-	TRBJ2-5	CASSLSRVQETQYF	TGTGCCAGCAGCTTATCGAGAGTCCAAGAGACCCAGTACTTC
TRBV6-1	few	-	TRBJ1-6	CASSEAFTAYNSPLHF	TGTGCCAGCAGTGAAGCCTTCACAGCCTATAATTCACCCCTCCACTTT
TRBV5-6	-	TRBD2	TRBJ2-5	CASSHGLAGGPQETQYF	TGTGCCAGCAGCCATGGACTAGCGGGAGGGCCTCAAGAGACCCAGTACTTC
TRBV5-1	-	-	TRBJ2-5	CASSGGTAEETQYF	TGCGCCAGCAGCGGAGGGACAGCAGAAGAGACCCAGTACTTC
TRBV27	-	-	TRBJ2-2	CASSSHLRDTGELFF	TGTGCCAGCAGTTCGCATCTTCGCGACACCGGGGAGCTGTTTTTT
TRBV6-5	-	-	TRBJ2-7	CASSYSYRGSYYEQYF	TGTGCCAGCAGTTACTCGTATCGGGGGAGTTACTACGAGCAGTACTTC
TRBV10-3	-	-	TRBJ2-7	CAISESGSYEQYF	TGTGCCATCAGTGAGTCGGGCAGCTACGAGCAGTACTTC